This is a list of T cell receptor beta chains from one sample in a study of Ad26.COV2.S vaccination and SARS-CoV-2 variants. Only in-frame clones appear in the TCRdb table, and some are missing; sequencing was by immunoSEQ multiplex PCR. This table holds about 420,000 clones, around 89% found once. Sequenced here: peripheral blood, sampled in a trial of Ad26.COV2.S vaccine versus placebo. Receptor source: a person between 18 and 59 years old who received the Ad26.COV2.S COVID-19 vaccine or a placebo. The CDR3 runs from the conserved cysteine through the conserved F or W. Each record gives: D gene, V gene, clone size, J gene, CDR3 protein, CDR3 DNA. A D gene is named only where the DNA matches it firmly. Only part of the rows carry a size: once, few, many, or a class if the clone is expanded.

D: .
V: TRBV6-5
size: .
J: TRBJ2-3
CDR3: CASSYLGGPDTQYF
DNA: TGTGCCAGCAGTTACTTGGGGGGGCCGGATACGCAGTATTTT

D: TRBD1
V: TRBV5-1
size: once
J: TRBJ1-6
CDR3: CASSRRLTGGDGNSPLHF
DNA: TGCGCCAGCAGCCGCAGATTGACAGGGGGCGATGGTAATTCACCCCTCCACTTT

D: .
V: TRBV19
size: .
J: TRBJ1-6
CDR3: CASSATRAGSINSPLHF
DNA: TGTGCCAGTAGTGCCACCCGCGCTGGCAGTATCAATTCACCCCTCCACTTT

D: .
V: TRBV5-6
size: few
J: TRBJ2-5
CDR3: CASSFGSEEIQETQYF
DNA: TGTGCCAGCAGCTTCGGGTCAGAGGAGATCCAAGAGACCCAGTACTTC

D: .
V: TRBV6-2/TRBV6-3
size: once
J: TRBJ1-5
CDR3: CASSYRGDSQPQHF
DNA: TGTGCCAGCAGTTACAGAGGGGATAGTCAGCCCCAGCATTTT

D: .
V: TRBV19
size: .
J: TRBJ1-6
CDR3: CASSVSRASYNSPLHF
DNA: TGTGCCAGTAGTGTGTCCAGGGCCTCCTATAATTCACCCCTCCACTTT

D: TRBD1
V: TRBV19
size: .
J: TRBJ2-5
CDR3: CASSIDKTGVGETQYF
DNA: TGTGCCAGTAGTATCGACAAGACAGGGGTTGGAGAGACCCAGTACTTC

D: .
V: TRBV14
size: .
J: TRBJ1-3
CDR3: CASSHISRHFRGNSGNTIYF
DNA: TGTGCCAGCAGCCATATTTCGAGGCATTTTCGGGGGAATTCTGGAAACACCATATATTTT

D: .
V: TRBV21-1
size: .
J: TRBJ1-6
CDR3: CASRDSHYNSPLHF
DNA: TGTGCCAGCAGGGACAGCCACTATAATTCACCCCTCCACTTT

D: TRBD1
V: TRBV28
size: .
J: TRBJ2-7
CDR3: CASSNLGQGGYEQYF
DNA: TGTGCCAGCAGTAACTTAGGACAGGGGGGATACGAGCAGTACTTC

D: .
V: TRBV7-8
size: .
J: TRBJ2-5
CDR3: CASSYTWGETQYF
DNA: TGTGCCAGCAGCTACACTTGGGGGGAGACCCAGTACTTC

D: .
V: TRBV3-1/TRBV3-2
size: .
J: TRBJ1-1
CDR3: CASSQGPANTEAFF
DNA: TGTGCCAGCAGCCAAGGGCCAGCGAACACTGAAGCTTTCTTT

D: TRBD1
V: TRBV6-6
size: .
J: TRBJ1-5
CDR3: CASSYPGDRPQHF
DNA: TGTGCCAGCAGTTACCCGGGGGACAGGCCCCAGCATTTT

D: .
V: TRBV6-6
size: .
J: TRBJ1-2
CDR3: CASGGYTF
DNA: TGTGCCAGCGGTGGCTACACCTTC

D: .
V: TRBV18
size: .
J: TRBJ1-1
CDR3: CASSPGRGDTEAFF
DNA: TGTGCCAGCTCTCCGGGACGAGGGGACACTGAAGCTTTCTTT

D: .
V: TRBV6-6
size: .
J: TRBJ2-7
CDR3: CASRDREASYEQYF
DNA: TGTGCCAGCAGAGATAGGGAGGCCTCCTACGAGCAGTACTTC

D: .
V: TRBV19
size: .
J: TRBJ1-4
CDR3: CASNEQLHEKLFF
DNA: TGTGCCAGTAACGAGCAGTTGCATGAAAAACTGTTTTTT

D: .
V: TRBV30
size: .
J: TRBJ1-2
CDR3: CAWSERDYGYTF
DNA: TGTGCCTGGAGTGAGAGGGACTATGGCTACACCTTC

D: .
V: TRBV5-4
size: .
J: TRBJ2-7
CDR3: CASSSKRRTPHEQYF
DNA: TGTGCCAGCAGCTCGAAACGGAGGACCCCACACGAGCAGTACTTC

D: .
V: TRBV4-1
size: .
J: TRBJ1-3
CDR3: CASSQEQGSGNTIYF
DNA: TGCGCCAGCAGCCAAGAACAGGGTTCGGGAAACACCATATATTTT

D: .
V: TRBV7-2
size: .
J: TRBJ1-2
CDR3: CASSGQSNYGYTF
DNA: TGTGCCAGCAGCGGACAGAGTAACTATGGCTACACCTTC

D: .
V: TRBV5-8
size: .
J: TRBJ1-1
CDR3: CASSLPGTGNTEAFF
DNA: TGTGCCAGCAGCTTGCCCGGGACTGGGAACACTGAAGCTTTCTTT

D: .
V: TRBV4-2
size: .
J: TRBJ2-2
CDR3: CASSQDRNTGELFF
DNA: TGTGCCAGCAGCCAAGATCGGAACACCGGGGAGCTGTTTTTT

D: .
V: TRBV20-1
size: .
J: TRBJ2-1
CDR3: CSAKHTSGQFF
DNA: TGCAGTGCTAAGCACACCTCGGGGCAGTTCTTC

D: .
V: TRBV7-9
size: .
J: TRBJ1-1
CDR3: CASSHGENTEAFF
DNA: TGTGCCAGCAGCCACGGCGAGAACACTGAAGCTTTCTTT

D: .
V: TRBV10-3
size: .
J: TRBJ1-1
CDR3: CAISELHTEAFF
DNA: TGTGCCATCAGTGAACTGCACACTGAAGCTTTCTTT

D: .
V: TRBV2
size: .
J: TRBJ1-1
CDR3: CASSPGNVAFF
DNA: TGTGCCAGCAGCCCTGGGAATGTGGCTTTCTTT

D: TRBD1
V: TRBV11-2
size: few
J: TRBJ2-7
CDR3: CASSLELGQGGSYEQYF
DNA: TGTGCCAGCAGCTTAGAGTTGGGACAGGGGGGCTCCTACGAGCAGTACTTC

D: .
V: TRBV5-6
size: .
J: TRBJ2-1
CDR3: CASSSVFYHYNEQFF
DNA: TGTGCCAGCAGCTCAGTCTTTTACCACTACAATGAGCAGTTCTTC

D: .
V: TRBV6-5
size: .
J: TRBJ2-7
CDR3: CASSYSRSPYEQYF
DNA: TGTGCCAGCAGTTACTCTCGCAGCCCCTACGAGCAGTACTTC

D: TRBD1
V: TRBV10-3
size: .
J: TRBJ2-2
CDR3: CAIRAGTGGKSYTGELFF
DNA: TGTGCCATCAGGGCCGGGACAGGGGGCAAAAGTTACACCGGGGAGCTGTTTTTT

D: TRBD2
V: TRBV7-2
size: .
J: TRBJ2-1
CDR3: CASSLVGGGARNEQFF
DNA: TGTGCCAGCAGCTTAGTCGGCGGGGGGGCGAGGAATGAGCAGTTCTTC

D: .
V: TRBV7-9
size: .
J: TRBJ1-2
CDR3: CASSLGASYYGYTF
DNA: TGTGCCAGCAGCTTAGGAGCCAGCTACTATGGCTACACCTTC

D: TRBD1
V: TRBV7-9
size: .
J: TRBJ2-7
CDR3: CASSAPSQGASEQYF
DNA: TGTGCCAGCAGCGCCCCGTCGCAGGGGGCCAGCGAGCAGTACTTC

D: .
V: TRBV10-3
size: .
J: TRBJ2-2
CDR3: CAISESDKDRNTGELFF
DNA: TGTGCCATCAGTGAGTCCGATAAGGACAGAAACACCGGGGAGCTGTTTTTT

D: .
V: TRBV19
size: .
J: TRBJ2-3
CDR3: CASSIIGDTQYF
DNA: TGTGCCAGTAGTATAATTGGAGATACGCAGTATTTT

D: .
V: TRBV12-2
size: .
J: TRBJ1-1
CDR3: CASRLVGQLKTEAFF
DNA: TGTGCAAGTCGCTTGGTGGGACAGCTTAAGACTGAAGCTTTCTTT

D: TRBD1
V: TRBV4-1
size: .
J: TRBJ2-1
CDR3: CASSRAGGRYYNEQFF
DNA: TGCGCCAGCAGTCGCGCAGGGGGCAGATACTACAATGAGCAGTTCTTC

D: .
V: TRBV27
size: .
J: TRBJ2-3
CDR3: CASSLYPYETREYRHTQYF
DNA: TGTGCCAGCAGTTTATATCCTTACGAAACAAGGGAGTATCGACATACGCAGTATTTT

D: .
V: TRBV11-2
size: .
J: TRBJ2-3
CDR3: CASSLTRVSTDTQYF
DNA: TGTGCCAGCAGCTTAACCAGGGTTAGCACAGATACGCAGTATTTT

D: TRBD2
V: TRBV19
size: .
J: TRBJ2-1
CDR3: CASSIGTGGGFFEQFF
DNA: TGTGCCAGTAGTATAGGGACGGGCGGGGGGTTCTTTGAGCAGTTCTTC

D: TRBD2
V: TRBV2
size: .
J: TRBJ2-7
CDR3: CASRIAGGFYEQYF
DNA: TGTGCCAGCCGCATAGCGGGGGGATTTTACGAGCAGTACTTC

D: .
V: TRBV7-9
size: .
J: TRBJ2-3
CDR3: CASSVKTSTDTQYF
DNA: TGTGCCAGCAGCGTAAAAACTAGCACAGATACGCAGTATTTT

D: TRBD2
V: TRBV7-3
size: .
J: TRBJ2-2
CDR3: CASSLGLAGSTGELFF
DNA: TGTGCCAGCAGCTTGGGGCTAGCGGGGAGCACCGGGGAGCTGTTTTTT

D: .
V: TRBV11-2
size: .
J: TRBJ2-1
CDR3: CASSLSSSYNEQFF
DNA: TGTGCCAGCAGCTTATCGTCCTCCTACAATGAGCAGTTCTTC

D: .
V: TRBV19
size: .
J: TRBJ1-1
CDR3: CASSGGLMNTEAFF
DNA: TGTGCCAGTAGCGGGGGATTAATGAACACTGAAGCTTTCTTT

D: TRBD1
V: TRBV7-9
size: .
J: TRBJ2-7
CDR3: CASSVAGTGFYEQYF
DNA: TGTGCCAGCAGCGTAGCCGGGACAGGGTTCTACGAGCAGTACTTC

D: .
V: TRBV7-2
size: once
J: TRBJ2-2
CDR3: CASSFRSTGELFF
DNA: TGTGCCAGCAGCTTCCGAAGCACCGGGGAGCTGTTTTTT

D: TRBD1
V: TRBV5-6
size: .
J: TRBJ1-3
CDR3: CASSKRDRLLSGNTIYF
DNA: TGTGCCAGCAGCAAACGGGACAGGCTTCTCTCTGGAAACACCATATATTTT

D: TRBD1
V: TRBV6-5
size: once
J: TRBJ1-2
CDR3: CASSYSSFGDRVGYTF
DNA: TGTGCCAGCAGTTACTCGTCCTTCGGAGACAGGGTTGGCTACACCTTC

D: TRBD2
V: TRBV11-2
size: .
J: TRBJ2-7
CDR3: CASSLDWASGYAYEQYF
DNA: TGTGCCAGCAGCTTAGATTGGGCTAGCGGCTACGCCTACGAGCAGTACTTC

D: .
V: TRBV7-2
size: .
J: TRBJ1-2
CDR3: CASSEGANYGYTF
DNA: TGTGCCAGCAGCGAGGGGGCTAACTATGGCTACACCTTC

D: .
V: TRBV9
size: .
J: TRBJ1-3
CDR3: CASSVEPIGNTIYF
DNA: TGTGCCAGCAGCGTAGAACCGATTGGAAACACCATATATTTT

D: .
V: TRBV6-6
size: .
J: TRBJ1-6
CDR3: CASSVEKTNSPLHF
DNA: TGTGCCAGCAGTGTCGAAAAAACAAATTCACCCCTCCACTTT

D: .
V: TRBV6-1
size: .
J: TRBJ1-1
CDR3: CASSERLALQAFF
DNA: TGTGCCAGCAGTGAAAGGTTGGCGCTTCAAGCTTTCTTT

D: .
V: TRBV7-8
size: .
J: TRBJ1-1
CDR3: CASSFDRRTEAFF
DNA: TGTGCCAGCAGCTTCGACAGACGGACTGAAGCTTTCTTT

D: TRBD1
V: TRBV10-3
size: .
J: TRBJ1-4
CDR3: CAISEGDRGEKLFF
DNA: TGTGCCATCAGTGAAGGAGACAGGGGTGAAAAACTGTTTTTT

D: TRBD1
V: TRBV5-4
size: .
J: TRBJ2-7
CDR3: CASSLGSGTGSYEQYF
DNA: TGTGCCAGCAGCTTGGGTTCCGGGACAGGTTCCTACGAGCAGTACTTC

D: .
V: TRBV6-2/TRBV6-3
size: .
J: TRBJ1-5
CDR3: CASSFQDSSNQPQHF
DNA: TGTGCCAGCAGTTTCCAGGACAGCTCAAATCAGCCCCAGCATTTT

D: TRBD1
V: TRBV7-9
size: .
J: TRBJ2-2
CDR3: CASSHSTGTADDATGELFF
DNA: TGTGCCAGCAGCCACTCTACCGGGACAGCCGACGATGCCACCGGGGAGCTGTTTTTT